This T cell receptor (beta chain) was identified in a study of shared clonotypes between healthy human individuals. Points from the study as a whole: Specimens sampled were limited to blood, with tissue repertoires likely differing.

This clone was found once. Antigen: not known. Data came from immunoSEQ multiplex PCR; TCRdb stores just in-frame clones and leaves some out. This sample has around 330,000 clones, with roughly 70% found just once. Into CD45RA+ naive and CD45RA-negative memory subsets, the CD4+ cells were split. V gave up 0 bases and J gave up 5 bases; unmatched junction bases: 3. Germline V gives CDR1 SGHRS, CDR2 YFSETQ. CDR3 size: 14 residues. This receptor was identified in a man aged 30 to 39 in good health. The sequencing sample was made of memory CD4+ T cells sorted from blood. The subset was: CD45RA-negative fraction. The chain has TRBV5-1 and TRBJ1-1; 8 nucleotides line up with TRBD1. The CDR3 DNA follows: TGCGCCAGCAGCTTGGCTGGACAGGGAACTGAAGCTTTCTTT. It encodes CASSLAGQGTEAFF.